Each of the 28 T cell receptor beta chains below was sequenced from the same sample in a study of beta chain features in type 1 diabetes. Expressed TCRB transcripts were sequenced, since all the RNA that had been isolated was reverse transcribed. Clones were sequenced by immunoSEQ multiplex PCR, and TCRdb holds only the in-frame ones, with some missing. Of about 230,000 clones listed, more than 9% are singletons. The source material was naive CD4+ T cells from blood. The receptors derive from a woman under 30 in good health.

This clone was counted between two and nine times. The V and J genes are TRBV2 and TRBJ1-1, with D unresolved. CDR3 length equals 13 residues. V gave up 7 bases and J gave up 0 bases, with 9 bases separating them. CDR1 SNHLY and CDR2 FYNNEI come from the germline V gene. CDR3 residues: CASKRDMNTEAFF. CDR3 nucleotides: TGTGCCAGCAAGAGGGATATGAACACTGAAGCTTTCTTT.

This clone appeared a single time. V and J are TRBV5-1 and TRBJ1-2; 12 bases match TRBD1. V lost 4 bases to trimming and J lost 3 bases; unmatched junction nucleotides: 10. Germline V gene sequence: CDR1 SGHRS, CDR2 YFSETQ. There are 17 residues in the CDR3. The CDR3 nucleotides read TGCGCCAGCAGCCGGGACAGGGGGCGCCAGGGAGACTATGGCTACACCTTC. Its translation is CASSRDRGRQGDYGYTF.

A few counts support this clone. The chain carries TRBV9 and TRBJ1-5; possible D gene TRBD1, 6 bases. The V gene's germline CDR1 is SGDLS and CDR2 YYNGEE. Trimming cost V 0 bases and J 4 bases, with 8 bases left between them. The CDR3 has 14 amino acids. The CDR3 DNA reads TGTGCCAGCAGCGTAGGAGGGGGAAATCAGCCCCAGCATTTT. Translating it yields CASSVGGGNQPQHF. Supplemented by reference TRBV9 and TRBJ1-5, the full variable domain reads DSGVTQTPKHLITATGQRVTLRCSPRSGDLSVYWYQQSLDQGLQFLIQYYNGEERAKGNILERFSAQQFPDLHSELNLSSLELGDSALYFCASSVGGGNQPQHFGDGTRLSIL.

This clone has just a few counts. The chain has TRBV9 and TRBJ2-7; TRBD2 matches 14 bases. Trimming removed 2 bases from V and 3 bases from J; junction bases left unmatched: 4. The germline CDR1 and CDR2 sequences are SGDLS and YYNGEE. The CDR3 sequence is 16 residues long. The DNA of the CDR3 is TGTGCCAGCAGCGTCGGACTAGCGGGGGGTATCTACGAGCAGTACTTC. Amino acids: CASSVGLAGGIYEQYF.

This clone was counted a few times. The chain joins TRBV6-1 to TRBJ2-7; 10 bases agree with TRBD2. Germline CDR1 MNHNS, CDR2 SASEGT. The CDR3 runs to 13 residues. The trim removed 6 bases at V and 3 bases at J, leaving 2 bases unmatched. DNA of the CDR3: TGTGCCAGCAGAGGACTAGCGGTCTACGAGCAGTACTTC. It translates to CASRGLAVYEQYF.

The chain joins TRBV2 to TRBJ1-3; D gene uncertain. Germline-derived CDR1 and CDR2 are SNHLY and FYNNEI. The CDR3 is 13 amino acids. V shed 3 bases and J shed 0 bases, with 3 bases lying between them. CDR3 loop: CASSDYSGNTIYF. The CDR3 DNA follows: TGTGCCAGCAGTGATTACTCTGGAAACACCATATATTTT. The entire variable domain, with the rest obtained from reference TRBV2 and TRBJ1-3, is as follows: EPEVTQTPSHQVTQMGQEVILRCVPISNHLYFYWYRQILGQKVEFLVSFYNNEISEKSEIFDDQFSVERPDGSNFTLKIRSTKLEDSAMYFCASSDYSGNTIYFGEGSWLTVV.

CDR3 loop: CAISETVVGYTF. In nucleotides, the CDR3 is TGTGCCATCAGTGAAACAGTCGTTGGCTACACCTTC. This chain links TRBV10-3 with TRBJ1-2; no definite D call. CDR3 length: 12 amino acids. From germline, CDR1 is ENHRY and CDR2 SYGVKD. Trimming took 3 bases from V and 7 from J, leaving 9 bases between them.

This clone was picked up a small number of times. This chain connects TRBV29-1 to TRBJ2-2, with 8 bases aligning to TRBD2. The CDR3 loop spans 14 amino acids. Germline assignment: CDR1 SQVTM and CDR2 ANQGSEA. J lost 4 bases, V lost 5 bases, and 6 bases had no gene match. In DNA, the CDR3 is TGCAGCGTTTCACTTGCGGGAGGCACCGGGGAGCTGTTTTTT. As protein: CSVSLAGGTGELFF.

This chain links TRBV5-1 with TRBJ2-1, with TRBD2 identical over 8 bases. CDR3 length: 14 amino acids. Germline V lookup: CDR1 SGHRS, CDR2 YFSETQ. V lost 4 bases to trimming and J lost 8 bases; unmatched junction nucleotides: 8. Written as DNA, the CDR3 is TGCGCCAGCAGCCATGGGACTAGAGGCGATGAGCAGTTCTTC. It specifies CASSHGTRGDEQFF.

This clone was detected only a few times. V usage is TRBV7-2 and J usage is TRBJ1-2; the D gene is possibly TRBD1 (6 bases). The CDR3 runs 13 residues. V was trimmed by 4 bases and J by 3 bases, leaving 9 bases between them. Germline CDR1 SGHTA, CDR2 FQGNSA. The DNA of the CDR3 is TGTGCCAGCAGCTCCGGACAGTACTATGGCTACACCTTC. Protein: CASSSGQYYGYTF.

In this sample, this clone turned up a few times. The chain has TRBV7-9 and TRBJ2-3; 14 bases line up with TRBD2. This CDR3 has 17 residues. Germline V gives CDR1 SEHNR, CDR2 FQNEAQ (reference sequence). The junction had 5 bases not matched to a gene; V was cut back by 2 bases and J by 4 bases. The CDR3 sequence is CASSLRRLAGGADTQYF. The DNA for the CDR3 is TGTGCCAGCAGCTTAAGGAGACTAGCGGGAGGGGCAGATACGCAGTATTTT.

Comments on this clone: The same CDR3 arises from other DNA sequences in this sample as well. The CDR3 nucleotides read TGCGCCAGCAGCTTGGCCGGGAGCTCCTACAATGAGCAGTTCTTC. It encodes CASSLAGSSYNEQFF. The chain employs TRBV5-1 and TRBJ2-1; D is possibly TRBD2 (6 bases). Germline lookup yields CDR1 SGHRS and CDR2 YFSETQ. The CDR3 consists of 15 residues. V lost 0 bases and J lost 0, with 7 bases in between.

The V gene is TRBV7-9, the J gene TRBJ2-1; the match to TRBD2 covers 14 bases. Germline CDR1 is SEHNR and CDR2 is FQNEAQ (reference sequence). V lost 1 base to trimming and J lost 8 bases; unmatched junction nucleotides: 7. The CDR3 spans 17 residues. CDR3 in amino acids: CASSLDRGLAGVDEQFF. The CDR3 nucleotides are TGTGCCAGCAGCTTAGATCGGGGACTAGCGGGAGTCGATGAGCAGTTCTTC.

This clone was seen more than once but under ten times. The chain couples TRBV2 to TRBJ1-1; D is possibly TRBD1 (5 bases). CDR1 and CDR2 (germline): SNHLY, FYNNEI. CDR3 length: 13 residues. The V end lost 11 bases, the J end lost 0 bases, and 13 bases lay between the germline ends. Written as DNA, the CDR3 is TGTGCCGGGGGACTGCTCATGAACACTGAAGCTTTCTTT. Its translation is CAGGLLMNTEAFF.

The chain employs TRBV6-5 and TRBJ2-1; D perhaps matches TRBD2 (7 bases). Trimming took off 8 bases at V and 4 bases at J, with 18 bases between the two ends. CDR1 is MNHEY, CDR2 SVGAGI, per germline. The CDR3 runs 15 residues. The CDR3 reads CASRLGGPGYNEQFF. The CDR3 DNA is TGTGCCAGCCGTCTCGGGGGGCCAGGTTACAATGAGCAGTTCTTC.

This chain uses TRBV19 with TRBJ1-1; no clear D gene. V was shortened by 7 bases and J by 0 bases, with 12 bases between the two germline ends. The CDR3 extends over 14 amino acids. The germline V gene has CDR1 LNHDA and CDR2 SQIVND (reference sequence). This CDR3 reads CASNRGNMNTEAFF. The CDR3 DNA follows: TGTGCCAGTAACCGGGGTAACATGAACACTGAAGCTTTCTTT.

This clone was seen many times. This chain joins TRBV6-6 and TRBJ1-2; TRBD1 might be the D (6 bases). This CDR3 is built from 13 residues. Trimming took off 4 bases at V and 4 bases at J, with 10 bases between the two ends. In germline, CDR1 is MNHNY, CDR2 SVGAGI (reference sequence). The CDR3 coding sequence is TGTGCCAGCAGTTTAGGGGACACCTATGGCTACACCTTC. This translates into CASSLGDTYGYTF.

In this sample, this clone turned up a few times. V is TRBV29-1 and J is TRBJ1-1, with a weak D call TRBD1 (5 bases). Germline V gene data show CDR1 as SQVTM and CDR2 as ANQGSEA. The V end was cut by 6 bases, the J end by 0 bases, with 14 bases between. There are 14 residues in the CDR3. CDR3 loop: CSVRRTLMNTEAFF. The CDR3 DNA reads as TGCAGCGTCCGACGGACACTTATGAACACTGAAGCTTTCTTT.

In the case of this clone: Mismatch with germline at one junction end may stem from a read error. The gene calls are TRBV7-2 and TRBJ1-2; D gene ambiguous. This CDR3 contains 10 residues. In germline, CDR1 is SGHTA, CDR2 FQGNSA. CDR3 DNA: TGTGCCAGCAGCTTACCTGACACGGCCTTC. It codes for CASSLPDTAF.

This clone was found a few times. The chain joins TRBV5-4 to TRBJ1-2; weak D call: TRBD1 (5 bases). There are 15 residues in the CDR3. V was trimmed by 0 bases and J by 4 bases, leaving 13 bases between them. Per the germline V gene, CDR1 is SGHNT and CDR2 is YYREEE (reference sequence). The CDR3 spells CASSLEAGQGYGYTF. For the CDR3, the DNA is TGTGCCAGCAGCTTGGAAGCAGGGCAGGGCTATGGCTACACCTTC. Using reference TRBV5-4 and TRBJ1-2 for the parts outside the CDR3, the full variable domain is ETGVTQSPTHLIKTRGQQVTLRCSSQSGHNTVSWYQQALGQGPQFIFQYYREEENGRGNFPPRFSGLQFPNYSSELNVNALELDDSALYLCASSLEAGQGYGYTFGSGTRLTVV.

Comment on this clone: This sample includes further DNA sequences coding for the same CDR3. This rearrangement joins TRBV5-1 to TRBJ2-7; TRBD2 might be the D (7 bases). With 4 bases removed from V and 2 bases from J, the gap between germline ends came to 13 bases. The germline CDR1 and CDR2 sequences are SGHRS and YFSETQ. This CDR3 spans 14 amino acids. The CDR3 nucleotides are TGCGCCAGCAGCCCGGGGGGCACCGCCTACGAGCAGTACTTC. Encoded protein: CASSPGGTAYEQYF.

The gene calls are TRBV5-4 and TRBJ2-7, with D tentatively TRBD1 (7 bases). V was clipped by 0 bases and J by 3 bases, with 13 bases between them. The CDR3 totals 15 residues. Per germline, CDR1 SGHNT and CDR2 YYREEE (reference sequence). The CDR3 sequence is CASSLAGGGFYEQYF. For the CDR3, the DNA is TGTGCCAGCAGCTTGGCTGGAGGGGGCTTCTACGAGCAGTACTTC.

The chain carries TRBV9 and TRBJ1-3, with D tentatively TRBD1 (5 bases). The CDR3 runs to 16 residues. Germline V gene data show CDR1 as SGDLS and CDR2 as YYNGEE. V dropped 4 bases and J dropped 0 bases, with 14 bases sitting between them. CDR3 loop: CASSLDAGGSGNTIYF. For the CDR3, the DNA is TGTGCCAGCAGCCTCGATGCCGGGGGCTCTGGAAACACCATATATTTT.

This rearrangement joins TRBV5-1 to TRBJ2-7, with 15 bases lining up with TRBD2. Germline trimming cut 5 bases from V and 5 bases from J; bases unmatched to any gene: 8. Germline CDR1 is SGHRS and CDR2 is YFSETQ. The CDR3 loop spans 16 amino acids. This chain's CDR3 is CASRGGGLAGGDEQYF. Here the CDR3 DNA reads TGCGCCAGCAGGGGCGGGGGACTAGCGGGAGGTGACGAGCAGTACTTC. The full variable domain, in which reference TRBV5-1 and TRBJ2-7 provide the parts outside the CDR3, is KAGVTQTPRYLIKTRGQQVTLSCSPISGHRSVSWYQQTPGQGLQFLFEYFSETQRNKGNFPGRFSGRQFSNSRSEMNVSTLELGDSALYLCASRGGGLAGGDEQYFGPGTRLTVT.

This clone was detected only a few times. The chain employs TRBV2 and TRBJ1-1, with 8 bases aligning to TRBD1. CDR3 length: 14 residues. The germline gives CDR1 SNHLY, CDR2 FYNNEI. The J segment lost 4 bases and the V segment lost 5 bases, leaving 6 bases of the junction unmatched. CDR3 DNA: TGTGCCAGCAGTCTGACAGGGGTCTTCACTGAAGCTTTCTTT. Translation gives CASSLTGVFTEAFF.

The rearrangement uses TRBV5-1 and TRBJ2-1, with TRBD2 identical over 7 bases. CDR1 and CDR2 (germline): SGHRS, YFSETQ. The CDR3 runs to 15 residues. The ends lost 4 bases at V and 1 base at J; junction bases unmatched: 5. DNA of the CDR3: TGCGCCAGCAGCATAGGCGGGAGTTCCTACAATGAGCAGTTCTTC. Encoded protein: CASSIGGSSYNEQFF.

This clone showed up just a few times. The V gene is TRBV2, the J gene TRBJ1-2, with a tentative D call TRBD1 (6 bases). The V and J ends lost 6 bases and 2 bases respectively, with 13 bases between them. Germline CDR1 and CDR2: SNHLY and FYNNEI. This CDR3 comprises 14 residues. This CDR3 is CASRTTGSNYGYTF. The CDR3 region has the DNA TGTGCCAGCAGAACGACAGGCTCGAACTATGGCTACACCTTC.

In this sample, this clone turned up a few times. The chain links TRBV19 to TRBJ1-5, with no clear D. V was shortened by 1 base and J by 4 bases, with 8 bases between the two germline ends. This CDR3 contains 14 residues. Per the germline V gene, CDR1 is LNHDA and CDR2 is SQIVND (reference sequence). DNA of the CDR3: TGTGCCAGTAGTATAGTAGGAGGGAATCAGCCCCAGCATTTT. Its protein product is CASSIVGGNQPQHF.